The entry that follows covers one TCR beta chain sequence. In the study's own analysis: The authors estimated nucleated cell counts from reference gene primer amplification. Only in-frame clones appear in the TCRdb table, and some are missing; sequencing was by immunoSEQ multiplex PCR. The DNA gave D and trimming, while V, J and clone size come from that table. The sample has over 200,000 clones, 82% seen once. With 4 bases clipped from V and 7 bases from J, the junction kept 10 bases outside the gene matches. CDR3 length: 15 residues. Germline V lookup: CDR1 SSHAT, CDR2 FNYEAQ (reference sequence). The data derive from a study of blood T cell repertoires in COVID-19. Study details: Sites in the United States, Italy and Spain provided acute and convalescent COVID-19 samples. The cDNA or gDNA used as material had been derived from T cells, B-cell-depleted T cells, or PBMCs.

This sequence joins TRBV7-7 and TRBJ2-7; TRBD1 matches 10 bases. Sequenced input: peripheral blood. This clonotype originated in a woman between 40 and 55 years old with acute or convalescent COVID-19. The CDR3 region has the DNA TGTGCCAGCAGCTCTGGGACAGGGGCAGGGCAGGAGCAGTACTTC. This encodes CASSSGTGAGQEQYF.